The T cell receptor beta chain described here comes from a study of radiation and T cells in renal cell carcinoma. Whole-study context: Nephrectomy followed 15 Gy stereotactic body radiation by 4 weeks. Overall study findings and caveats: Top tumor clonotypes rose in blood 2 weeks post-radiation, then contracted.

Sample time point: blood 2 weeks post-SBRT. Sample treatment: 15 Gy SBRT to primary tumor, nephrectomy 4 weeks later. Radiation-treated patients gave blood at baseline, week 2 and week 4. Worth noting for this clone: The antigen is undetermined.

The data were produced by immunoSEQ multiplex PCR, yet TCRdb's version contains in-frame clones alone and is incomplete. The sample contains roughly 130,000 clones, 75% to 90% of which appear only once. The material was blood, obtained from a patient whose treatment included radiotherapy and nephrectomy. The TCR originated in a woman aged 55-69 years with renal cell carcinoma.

The CDR3: CASSLRDRGEQFF. The CDR3 bases are TGTGCCAGCAGTCTCCGGGACAGGGGTGAGCAGTTCTTC. The V and J genes are TRBV6-5 and TRBJ2-1; 10 nucleotides match TRBD1. V was clipped by 5 bases and J by 9 bases; unmatched bases: 4. This CDR3 has 13 amino acids. Germline V gene lookup returns CDR1 MNHEY and CDR2 SVGAGI.